Listed below are T cell receptor beta chains from one sample, sequenced in a study of T cells in Graves' hyperthyroidism and ophthalmopathy. MiXCR was run by TCRdb on the multiplex PCR reads, yielding one entry per CDR3 protein. The repertoire holds roughly 250,000 distinct CDR3 sequences, approximately 20% seen once, with around 65% in the top ten. Sequenced: blood. The receptors stem from a man younger than 40 with Graves' ophthalmopathy. Each CDR3 is given with its conserved first and last residue. A D gene is named only where the DNA matches it firmly. Clone size appears in some rows only: once, few, many, or a class for an expanded clone.

V: TRBV29-1; size: NA; J: TRBJ2-5; D: NA; DNA: TGCAGCGTTGGCAGGCAGGGGGAGGCCCAGTACTTC; CDR3: CSVGRQGEAQYF
V: TRBV20-1; size: NA; J: TRBJ2-1; D: TRBD1; DNA: TGCAGTGCTAGAGATTATGGGGGGGGACAGGGATCCTACAATGAGCAGTTCTTC; CDR3: CSARDYGGGQGSYNEQFF
V: TRBV7-3; size: few; J: TRBJ2-7; D: TRBD2; DNA: TGTGCCAGCAGCCTTCCCGTCTCCGGGACTAGCGGGGGAAGAATCCTCCACGAGCAGTACTTC; CDR3: CASSLPVSGTSGGRILHEQYF
V: TRBV6-2/TRBV6-3; size: once; J: TRBJ2-7; D: TRBD1; DNA: TGTGCCAGCAGTGACCGGTTTAGTTTGGGACAGATATACGAGCAGTACTTC; CDR3: CASSDRFSLGQIYEQYF
V: TRBV20-1; size: few; J: TRBJ1-4; D: NA; DNA: TGCAGTGCTAGAGTGGGTGCGGGCCGTAATGAAAAACTGTTTTTT; CDR3: CSARVGAGRNEKLFF
V: TRBV10-3; size: NA; J: TRBJ2-5; D: TRBD1; DNA: TGTGCCATCGGGGGCAGGGGGCAGGAGGAGACCCAGTACTTC; CDR3: CAIGGRGQEETQYF
V: TRBV7-9; size: once; J: TRBJ1-5; D: NA; DNA: TGTGCCAGCAGCTTAGGGGGGGTCGGAGATCAGCCCCAGCATTTT; CDR3: CASSLGGVGDQPQHF
V: TRBV20-1; size: few; J: TRBJ2-7; D: NA; DNA: TGCAGTGCTAAGACAGGAGCCTACGAGCAGTACTTC; CDR3: CSAKTGAYEQYF
V: TRBV19; size: NA; J: TRBJ1-5; D: NA; DNA: TGTGCCAGTAGTATTACCCGGGATCAGCCCCAGCATTTT; CDR3: CASSITRDQPQHF
V: TRBV11-2; size: few; J: TRBJ2-2; D: NA; DNA: TGTGCCAGCAGCCGTTCGGCCGGGGAGCTGTTTTTT; CDR3: CASSRSAGELFF
V: TRBV20-1; size: few; J: TRBJ2-1; D: NA; DNA: TGCAGTGCTAAGACAGGAAATGAGCAGTTCTTC; CDR3: CSAKTGNEQFF
V: TRBV20-1; size: many; J: TRBJ2-1; D: TRBD1; DNA: TGCAGTGCTAGTCCGATTGAGGGCGACAGGGGTCGTGAGCAGTTCTTC; CDR3: CSASPIEGDRGREQFF
V: TRBV6-1; size: few; J: TRBJ2-2; D: TRBD2; DNA: TGTGCCAGCAGAAGCGGGAGGAGGAACACCGGGGAGCTGTTTTTT; CDR3: CASRSGRRNTGELFF
V: TRBV11-2; size: NA; J: TRBJ2-5; D: NA; DNA: TGTGCCAGCAGCTCCCCGGGGATCTTTCCGGAAGAGACCCAGTACTTC; CDR3: CASSSPGIFPEETQYF
V: TRBV5-6; size: NA; J: TRBJ1-1; D: NA; DNA: TGTGCCAGCAGCTCTATTGGCGGACCCGAAGCTTTCTTT; CDR3: CASSSIGGPEAFF
V: TRBV7-9; size: NA; J: TRBJ2-3; D: NA; DNA: TGTGCCAGCAGCTTAGTGGGCGGGAATCGCCATACGCAGTATTTT; CDR3: CASSLVGGNRHTQYF
V: TRBV25-1; size: NA; J: TRBJ1-1; D: NA; DNA: TGTGCCAGCAAGAACGGGTCCGCTTTCTTT; CDR3: CASKNGSAFF
V: TRBV3-1; size: many; J: TRBJ1-2; D: NA; DNA: TGTGCCAGCAGCCAAGTAGAGGCGCATGGCTACACCTTC; CDR3: CASSQVEAHGYTF
V: TRBV12-3/TRBV12-4; size: NA; J: TRBJ2-1; D: NA; DNA: TGTGCCAGCAGTTTTGGAACCGAGCAGTTCTTC; CDR3: CASSFGTEQFF
V: TRBV24-1; size: NA; J: TRBJ1-1; D: TRBD1; DNA: TGTGCCACCACCCCCGGGACAGGGCTCGACACTGAAGCTTTCTTT; CDR3: CATTPGTGLDTEAFF
V: TRBV9; size: NA; J: TRBJ2-5; D: NA; DNA: TGTGCCAGCAGCGTAGCGGGGGTCACTAGTGAGGAGACCCAGTACTTC; CDR3: CASSVAGVTSEETQYF
V: TRBV20-1; size: NA; J: TRBJ2-2; D: TRBD2; DNA: TGCAGTGCTAGAGGCTCTAGCGGGAGGGCCACCGGGGAGCTGTTTTTT; CDR3: CSARGSSGRATGELFF
V: TRBV20-1; size: many; J: TRBJ2-1; D: NA; DNA: TGCAGTGCTAGTGGGCAGGGGGGTGACAATGAGCAGTTCTTC; CDR3: CSASGQGGDNEQFF
V: TRBV28; size: NA; J: TRBJ2-1; D: NA; DNA: TGTGCCAGCAGTTTTTACAACAATGAGCAGTTCTTC; CDR3: CASSFYNNEQFF
V: TRBV11-3; size: many; J: TRBJ2-1; D: NA; DNA: TGTGCCAGCAGCTTATACCCCCCAGAGCAGTTCTTC; CDR3: CASSLYPPEQFF
V: TRBV7-9; size: NA; J: TRBJ2-2; D: TRBD1; DNA: TGTGCCAGCAGCTCAGGGCCCGGACAGGGGAGCACCGGGGAGCTGTTTTTT; CDR3: CASSSGPGQGSTGELFF
V: TRBV3-1; size: many; J: TRBJ2-1; D: NA; DNA: TGTGCCAGCAGCCAAGATGGGAGTATGGCGTTGGGGCAGTTCTTC; CDR3: CASSQDGSMALGQFF
V: TRBV6-2/TRBV6-3; size: NA; J: TRBJ1-6; D: TRBD1; DNA: TGTGCCATCAGCGAGACAGGGGGGGATTCACCCCTCCACTTT; CDR3: CAISETGGDSPLHF
V: TRBV10-3; size: few; J: TRBJ2-5; D: NA; DNA: TGTGCCATCAGTGTTTACCAAGAGACCCAGTACTTC; CDR3: CAISVYQETQYF
V: TRBV7-3; size: NA; J: TRBJ2-1; D: TRBD2; DNA: TGTGCCAGCAGCTTAACGAGACTAGCGGGGAACAATGAGCAGTTCTTC; CDR3: CASSLTRLAGNNEQFF
V: TRBV18; size: few; J: TRBJ2-6; D: NA; DNA: TGTGCCAGCTCACTCGGTCAGTCCTCTGGGGCCAACGTCCTGACTTTC; CDR3: CASSLGQSSGANVLTF
V: TRBV28; size: few; J: TRBJ1-2; D: NA; DNA: TGTGCCAGCAGTTTTACCCGAAATAGGGGCTACACCTTC; CDR3: CASSFTRNRGYTF
V: TRBV29-1; size: many; J: TRBJ2-1; D: NA; DNA: TGCAGCGTCCCCAGATCCGACAATGAGCAGTTCTTC; CDR3: CSVPRSDNEQFF
V: TRBV20-1; size: few; J: TRBJ2-3; D: NA; DNA: TGCAGTGCTAGACAGGACAGATTCACAGATACGCAGTATTTT; CDR3: CSARQDRFTDTQYF
V: TRBV24-1; size: NA; J: TRBJ2-1; D: NA; DNA: TGTGCCACCAGTGATTCCGGGAGCTACAATGAGCAGTTCTTC; CDR3: CATSDSGSYNEQFF
V: TRBV19; size: NA; J: TRBJ2-2; D: NA; DNA: TGTGCCAGTAGTATCTCGGGATTGAGGAGCACCGGGGAGCTGTTTTTT; CDR3: CASSISGLRSTGELFF
V: TRBV5-1; size: few; J: TRBJ2-5; D: NA; DNA: TGCGCCAGCAGCTTTGACGCGGTGGGGGAGACCCAGTACTTC; CDR3: CASSFDAVGETQYF
V: TRBV2; size: few; J: TRBJ2-7; D: NA; DNA: TGTGCCAGCAGTGAGACCTACGAGCAGTACTTC; CDR3: CASSETYEQYF
V: TRBV29-1; size: few; J: TRBJ2-7; D: NA; DNA: TGCAGCGTGGCCCGTCCCCCCTACGAGCAGTACTTC; CDR3: CSVARPPYEQYF
V: TRBV20-1; size: few; J: TRBJ1-1; D: TRBD1; DNA: TGCAGTGCTAAACCGGGACAGGGGAGGATGAACACTGAAGCTTTCTTT; CDR3: CSAKPGQGRMNTEAFF
V: TRBV20-1; size: many; J: TRBJ2-3; D: NA; DNA: TGCAGTGCTAGAAAGACAGGCGGGACAGATACGCAGTATTTT; CDR3: CSARKTGGTDTQYF
V: TRBV4-1; size: many; J: TRBJ1-2; D: NA; DNA: TGCGCCAGCAGCCAAGACAGGATCTATGGCTACACCTTC; CDR3: CASSQDRIYGYTF
V: TRBV6-6; size: few; J: TRBJ2-1; D: TRBD2; DNA: TGTGCCAGCAGTTACCTTGATAGCGGGAGGAGGAATGAGCAGTTCTTC; CDR3: CASSYLDSGRRNEQFF
V: TRBV20-1; size: few; J: TRBJ1-5; D: TRBD1; DNA: TGCAGTGCTAGAGAGGACAGGGATGCTCAGCCCCAGCATTTT; CDR3: CSAREDRDAQPQHF
V: TRBV9; size: many; J: TRBJ2-1; D: NA; DNA: TGTGCCAGCAGCGACCCCGAGGTCAGGTCGATGAGCTCCTACAATGAGCAGTTCTTC; CDR3: CASSDPEVRSMSSYNEQFF
V: TRBV28; size: many; J: TRBJ1-1; D: NA; DNA: TGTGCCAGCAGTTTAGTGTCCGCGGGGGGTGTCGGCACTGAAGCTTTCTTT; CDR3: CASSLVSAGGVGTEAFF
V: TRBV4-2; size: few; J: TRBJ1-1; D: NA; DNA: TGTGCCAGCAGCCAAGCCTTCGAAGGGGGTCAGGACACTGAAGCTTTCTTT; CDR3: CASSQAFEGGQDTEAFF
V: TRBV18; size: many; J: TRBJ2-1; D: TRBD2; DNA: TGTGCCAGCTCACCCTGGACTAGCAGCCTTTACAATGAGCAGTTCTTC; CDR3: CASSPWTSSLYNEQFF
V: TRBV7-6; size: NA; J: TRBJ2-2; D: TRBD2; DNA: TGTGCCAGCAGCCCAGCGACTAGCAGATTAACCGGGGAGCTGTTTTTT; CDR3: CASSPATSRLTGELFF
V: TRBV19; size: few; J: TRBJ2-7; D: NA; DNA: TGTGCCAGTAGTACCCTCTCGGGGTACGAGCAGTACTTC; CDR3: CASSTLSGYEQYF
V: TRBV29-1; size: few; J: TRBJ2-3; D: NA; DNA: TGCAGCGTTGGTGGGTTTGGGGGGCGCGGGACAGATACGCAGTATTTT; CDR3: CSVGGFGGRGTDTQYF
V: TRBV30; size: NA; J: TRBJ2-1; D: TRBD2; DNA: TGTGCCTGGAGTGGTGCTAGCGGGGATTACAATGAGCAGTTCTTC; CDR3: CAWSGASGDYNEQFF
V: TRBV9; size: NA; J: TRBJ1-2; D: TRBD1; DNA: TGTGCCAGCAGCGAGAGAGGGACAGGTATCTATGGCTACACCTTC; CDR3: CASSERGTGIYGYTF
V: TRBV9; size: NA; J: TRBJ1-4; D: NA; DNA: TGTGCCAGCAGCGTAGGTGACTCCGTTAATGAAAAACTGTTTTTT; CDR3: CASSVGDSVNEKLFF
V: TRBV3-1; size: NA; J: TRBJ2-5; D: NA; DNA: TGTGCCAGCAGCCACAAGGGGACGGAAAAAGAGACCCAGTACTTC; CDR3: CASSHKGTEKETQYF
V: TRBV19; size: NA; J: TRBJ1-6; D: TRBD1; DNA: TGTGCCAGTAGTGCCTGGACAGGGGGCGCAGATTCACCCCTCCACTTT; CDR3: CASSAWTGGADSPLHF
V: TRBV5-4; size: few; J: TRBJ1-2; D: NA; DNA: TGTGCCAGCAGCTTGGCTACTGTTCTGGGGAGTGGAGGCTACACCTTC; CDR3: CASSLATVLGSGGYTF
V: TRBV28; size: NA; J: TRBJ2-7; D: NA; DNA: TGTGCCAGCAGTTTATCCTTTGCAGCCTACGAGCAGTACTTC; CDR3: CASSLSFAAYEQYF
V: TRBV20-1; size: NA; J: TRBJ1-1; D: NA; DNA: TGCAGGACCCTGGGGGCCACTGAAGCTTTCTTT; CDR3: CRTLGATEAFF